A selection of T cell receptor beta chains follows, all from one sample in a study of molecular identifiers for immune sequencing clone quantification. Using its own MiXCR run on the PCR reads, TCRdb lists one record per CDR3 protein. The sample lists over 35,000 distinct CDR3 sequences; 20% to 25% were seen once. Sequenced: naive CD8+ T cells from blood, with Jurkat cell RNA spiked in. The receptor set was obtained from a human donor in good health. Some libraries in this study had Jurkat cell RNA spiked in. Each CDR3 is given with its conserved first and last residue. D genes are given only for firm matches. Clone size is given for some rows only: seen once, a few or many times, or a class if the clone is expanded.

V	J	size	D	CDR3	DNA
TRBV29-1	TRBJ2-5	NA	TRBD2	CSVSSGGKEAQYF	TGCAGCGTTTCTAGCGGGGGGAAAGAGGCCCAGTACTTC
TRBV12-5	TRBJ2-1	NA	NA	CASGLVLGPDSSPTHNEQFF	TGTGCTAGTGGTTTGGTACTGGGGCCGGATAGTTCCCCCACACACAATGAGCAGTTCTTC
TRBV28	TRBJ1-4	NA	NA	CASGRNEKLFF	TGTGCCTCCGGCCGGAATGAAAAACTGTTTTTT
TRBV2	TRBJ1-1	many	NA	CASSEGEPQGIAEAFF	TGTGCCAGCAGTGAAGGTGAGCCGCAGGGGATCGCTGAAGCTTTCTTT
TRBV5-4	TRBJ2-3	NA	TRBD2	CASNSGLAGTDTQYF	TGTGCCAGCAACTCGGGACTAGCCGGTACAGATACGCAGTATTTT
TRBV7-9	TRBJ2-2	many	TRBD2	CASSPGLAASNTGELFF	TGTGCCAGCAGCCCCGGACTAGCAGCCTCGAACACCGGGGAGCTGTTTTTT
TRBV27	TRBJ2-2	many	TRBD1	CASTRTGTVGTGELFF	TGTGCCAGCACCCGAACCGGGACAGTTGGCACCGGGGAGCTGTTTTTT
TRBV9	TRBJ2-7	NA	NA	CASSVVAGSYEQYF	TGTGCCAGCAGCGTAGTGGCGGGGTCCTACGAGCAGTACTTC
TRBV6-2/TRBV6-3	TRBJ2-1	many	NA	CASRSRVVAYNEQFF	TGTGCCAGCAGGAGTAGGGTTGTGGCCTACAATGAGCAGTTCTTC
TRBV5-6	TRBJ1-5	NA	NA	CASSRQGSQPQHF	TGTGCCAGCAGTCGGCAGGGCAGCCAGCCCCAGCATTTT
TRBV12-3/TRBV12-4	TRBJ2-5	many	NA	CASSFGGSPETQYF	TGTGCCAGCAGTTTCGGAGGCAGCCCGGAGACCCAGTACTTC
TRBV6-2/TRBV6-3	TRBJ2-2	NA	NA	CASKTGGGELFF	TGTGCCAGCAAAACAGGCGGCGGGGAGCTGTTTTTT
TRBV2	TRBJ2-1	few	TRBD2	CASRTPSGGYNEQFF	TGTGCCAGCAGGACCCCCAGCGGGGGCTACAATGAGCAGTTCTTC
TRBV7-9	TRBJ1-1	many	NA	CASSLITSEAFF	TGTGCCAGCAGCTTAATCACCTCTGAAGCTTTCTTT
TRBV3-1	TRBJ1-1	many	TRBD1	CASSDIDRGATEAFF	TGTGCCAGCAGCGACATAGACAGGGGAGCCACTGAAGCTTTCTTT
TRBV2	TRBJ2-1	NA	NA	CASSIRTSSYNERFF	TGTGCCAGCAGTATTAGAACTAGCTCTTACAATGAGCGGTTCTTC
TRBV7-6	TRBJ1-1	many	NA	CASSLGAEVRTEAFF	TGTGCCAGCAGCTTAGGGGCGGAGGTACGGACTGAAGCTTTCTTT
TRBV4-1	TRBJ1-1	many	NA	CASSQYGGNTEAFF	TGCGCCAGCAGCCAATACGGGGGCAACACTGAAGCTTTCTTT
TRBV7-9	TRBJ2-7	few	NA	CASSLIAGGYEQYF	TGTGCCAGCAGCTTAATTGCCGGAGGCTACGAGCAGTACTTC
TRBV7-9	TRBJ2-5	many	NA	CASSPTGTETQYF	TGTGCCAGCAGCCCTACCGGGACTGAGACCCAGTACTTC
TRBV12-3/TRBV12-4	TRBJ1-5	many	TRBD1	CASSPQGSQPQHF	TGTGCCAGCAGCCCACAGGGGAGTCAGCCCCAGCATTTT
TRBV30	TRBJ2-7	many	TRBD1	CAWSTGQGSEQYF	TGTGCCTGGAGTACGGGACAGGGGAGTGAGCAGTACTTC
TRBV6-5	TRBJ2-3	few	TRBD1	CASSYSAGTGVGDTQYF	TGTGCCAGCAGTTACTCCGCCGGGACAGGGGTAGGAGATACGCAGTATTTT
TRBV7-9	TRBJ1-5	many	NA	CASSPTHNQPQHF	TGTGCCAGCAGCCCAACTCACAATCAGCCCCAGCATTTT
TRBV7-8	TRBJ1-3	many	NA	CASSLAGAGNTIYF	TGTGCCAGCAGCTTAGCGGGGGCTGGAAACACCATATATTTT
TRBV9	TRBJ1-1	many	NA	CASSGRGQNTEAFF	TGTGCCAGCAGCGGGCGGGGACAGAACACTGAAGCTTTCTTT
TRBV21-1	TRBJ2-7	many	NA	CASIVLAGVGEQYF	TGTGCCAGCATCGTACTAGCGGGAGTTGGCGAGCAGTACTTC
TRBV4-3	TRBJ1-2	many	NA	CASSPRGGTNYGYTF	TGCGCCAGCAGCCCCCGTGGGGGCACTAACTATGGCTACACCTTC
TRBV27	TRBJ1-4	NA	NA	CASSLIQNNEKLFF	TGTGCCAGCAGTTTAATACAGAATAATGAAAAACTGTTTTTT
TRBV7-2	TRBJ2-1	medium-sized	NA	CASSLGPGEFLGEQFF	TGTGCCAGCAGCTTAGGTCCGGGAGAGTTCCTGGGTGAGCAGTTCTTC
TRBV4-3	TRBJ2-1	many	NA	CASSQDSSSYNEQFF	TGCGCCAGCAGCCAGGACTCTAGCTCCTACAATGAGCAGTTCTTC
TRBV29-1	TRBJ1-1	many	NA	CSAVGGAGYNTEAFF	TGCAGCGCCGTGGGGGGGGCGGGTTATAACACTGAAGCTTTCTTT
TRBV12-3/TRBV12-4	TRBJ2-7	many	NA	CASSPGVYEQYF	TGTGCCAGCAGCCCGGGAGTCTACGAGCAGTACTTC
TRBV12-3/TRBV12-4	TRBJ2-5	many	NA	CASSPMGGPETQYF	TGTGCCAGCAGCCCGATGGGGGGGCCAGAGACCCAGTACTTC
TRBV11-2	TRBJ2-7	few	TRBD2	CATSSMPALSGLAYEQYF	TGTGCCACCTCATCCATGCCCGCCCTATCGGGACTAGCGTACGAGCAGTACTTC
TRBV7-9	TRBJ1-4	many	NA	CASRDGNGRGSTNEKLFF	TGTGCCAGCAGAGACGGTAATGGTCGGGGGTCCACTAATGAAAAACTGTTTTTT
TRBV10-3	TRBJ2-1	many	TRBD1	CAISESVDRYNEQFF	TGTGCCATCAGTGAGTCCGTGGACAGGTACAATGAGCAGTTCTTC
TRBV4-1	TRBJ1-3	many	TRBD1	CASSQETGGLPGNTIYF	TGCGCCAGCAGCCAAGAGACAGGGGGCCTACCTGGAAACACCATATATTTT
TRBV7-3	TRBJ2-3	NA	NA	CASSEWGSPTDTQYF	TGTGCCAGCAGCGAGTGGGGCAGCCCCACAGATACGCAGTATTTT
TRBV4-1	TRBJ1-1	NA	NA	CASSQVQGVAEAFF	TGCGCCAGCAGCCAAGTGCAAGGGGTGGCTGAAGCTTTCTTT
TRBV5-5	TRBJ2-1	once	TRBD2	CASSLWGGEEQFF	TGTGCCAGCAGCTTGTGGGGGGGAGAGGAGCAGTTCTTC
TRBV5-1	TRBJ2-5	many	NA	CASSSGFREETQYF	TGCGCCAGCAGCTCCGGGTTCCGGGAAGAGACCCAGTACTTC
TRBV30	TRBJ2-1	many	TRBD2	CAWSYPGLAENEQFF	TGTGCCTGGAGCTACCCGGGACTAGCGGAAAATGAGCAGTTCTTC
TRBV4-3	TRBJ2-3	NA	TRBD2	CASSQDWAGGPPDTQYF	TGCGCCAGCAGCCAAGATTGGGCGGGAGGGCCTCCAGATACGCAGTATTTT
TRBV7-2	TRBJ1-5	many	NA	CASSLVVGYSNQPQHF	TGTGCCAGCAGCTTAGTAGTAGGATATAGCAATCAGCCCCAGCATTTT
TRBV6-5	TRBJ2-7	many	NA	CASSYSIGGGGYEQYF	TGTGCCAGCAGTTACTCGATTGGAGGGGGCGGCTACGAGCAGTACTTC
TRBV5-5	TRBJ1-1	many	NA	CASSEGRYTEAFF	TGTGCCAGCAGCGAGGGACGCTACACTGAAGCTTTCTTT
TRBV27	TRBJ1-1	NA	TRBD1	CASSRQGLTEAFF	TGTGCCAGCAGTAGACAGGGGCTTACTGAAGCTTTCTTT
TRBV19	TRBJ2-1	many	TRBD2	CASSRTSGGSYNEQFF	TGTGCCAGTAGTAGGACTAGCGGGGGGTCCTACAATGAGCAGTTCTTC
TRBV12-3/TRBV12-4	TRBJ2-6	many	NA	CASSFQVNSGANVLTF	TGTGCCAGCAGTTTCCAGGTTAACTCTGGGGCCAACGTCCTGACTTTC
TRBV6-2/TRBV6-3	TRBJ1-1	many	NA	CASSLTVWEGTEAFF	TGTGCCAGCAGTCTAACGGTTTGGGAAGGCACTGAAGCTTTCTTT
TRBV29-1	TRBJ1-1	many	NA	CSVLEQGIAFF	TGCAGCGTTCTGGAACAGGGTATAGCTTTCTTT
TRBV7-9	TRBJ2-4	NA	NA	CASSARDNKNIQYF	TGTGCCAGCAGCGCAAGGGACAACAAAAACATTCAGTACTTC
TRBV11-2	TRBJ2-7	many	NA	CASSSSGYEQYF	TGTGCCAGCAGCTCCTCCGGCTACGAGCAGTACTTC
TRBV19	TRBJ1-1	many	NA	CASSIGRASNTEAFF	TGTGCCAGTAGTATAGGCCGGGCCTCGAACACTGAAGCTTTCTTT
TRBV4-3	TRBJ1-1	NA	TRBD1	CARSQDRVAPEAFF	TGCGCCCGCAGCCAAGACAGGGTGGCCCCTGAAGCTTTCTTT
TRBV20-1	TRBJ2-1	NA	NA	CSASGSDLVGYEQFF	TGCAGTGCTAGCGGGAGCGACCTCGTGGGGTATGAGCAGTTCTTC
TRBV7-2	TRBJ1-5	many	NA	CASSLWRSNQPQHF	TGTGCCAGCAGCTTATGGAGAAGCAATCAGCCCCAGCATTTT